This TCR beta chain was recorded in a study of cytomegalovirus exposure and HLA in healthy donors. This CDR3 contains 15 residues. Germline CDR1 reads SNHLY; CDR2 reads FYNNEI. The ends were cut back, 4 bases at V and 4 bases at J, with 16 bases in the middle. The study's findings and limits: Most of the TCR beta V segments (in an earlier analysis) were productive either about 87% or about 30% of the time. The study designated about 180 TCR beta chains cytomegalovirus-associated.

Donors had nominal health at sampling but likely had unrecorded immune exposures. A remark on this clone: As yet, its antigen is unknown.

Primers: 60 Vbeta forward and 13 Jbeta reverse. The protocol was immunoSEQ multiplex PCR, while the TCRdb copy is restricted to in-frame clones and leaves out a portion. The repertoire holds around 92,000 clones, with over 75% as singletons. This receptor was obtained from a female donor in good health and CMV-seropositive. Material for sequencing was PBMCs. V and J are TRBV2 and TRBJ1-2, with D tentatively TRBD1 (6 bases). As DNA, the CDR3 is TGTGCCAGCAGTGGGGACACCCCTCGAGGCTATGGCTACACCTTC. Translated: CASSGDTPRGYGYTF.